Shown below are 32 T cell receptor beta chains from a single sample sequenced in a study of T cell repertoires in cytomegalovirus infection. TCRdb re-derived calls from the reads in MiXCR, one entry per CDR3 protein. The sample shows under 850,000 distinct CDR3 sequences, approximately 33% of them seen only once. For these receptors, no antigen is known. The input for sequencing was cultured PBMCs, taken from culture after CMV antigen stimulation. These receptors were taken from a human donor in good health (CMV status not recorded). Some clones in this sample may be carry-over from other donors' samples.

The CDR3, as DNA: TGTGCCAGTAGTATAGTGGTGGAATCCTACGAGCAGTACTTC. Its translation is CASSIVVESYEQYF. The chain recombines TRBV19 with TRBJ2-7; no definite D call. Germline values: CDR1 LNHDA, CDR2 SQIVND (reference sequence). V was shortened by 1 base and J by 1 base, with 8 bases between the two germline ends. This CDR3 spans 14 amino acids.

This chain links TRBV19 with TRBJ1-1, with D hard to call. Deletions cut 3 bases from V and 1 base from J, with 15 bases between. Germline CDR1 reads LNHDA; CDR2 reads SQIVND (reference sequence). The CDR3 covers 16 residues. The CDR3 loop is CASSIGVRDRNTEAFF. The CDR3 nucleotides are TGTGCCAGTAGTATCGGAGTCCGAGATAGGAACACTGAAGCTTTCTTT.

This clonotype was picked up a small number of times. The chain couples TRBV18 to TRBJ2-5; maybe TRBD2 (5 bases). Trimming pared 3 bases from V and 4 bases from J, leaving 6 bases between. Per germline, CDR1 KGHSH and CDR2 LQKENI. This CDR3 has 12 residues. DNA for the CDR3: TGTGCCAGCTCACCGAGGGTAGAGACCCAGTACTTC. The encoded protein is CASSPRVETQYF. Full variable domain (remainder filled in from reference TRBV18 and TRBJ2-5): NAGVMQNPRHLVRRRGQEARLRCSPMKGHSHVYWYRQLPEEGLKFMVYLQKENIIDESGMPKERFSAEFPKEGPSILRIQQVVRGDSAAYFCASSPRVETQYFGPGTRLLVL.

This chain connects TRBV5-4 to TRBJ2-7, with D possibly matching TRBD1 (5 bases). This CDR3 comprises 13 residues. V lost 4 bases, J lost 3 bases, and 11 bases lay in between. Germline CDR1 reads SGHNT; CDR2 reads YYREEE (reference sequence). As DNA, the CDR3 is TGTGCCAGCAGCACAGGACACGGCTACGAGCAGTACTTC. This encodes CASSTGHGYEQYF.

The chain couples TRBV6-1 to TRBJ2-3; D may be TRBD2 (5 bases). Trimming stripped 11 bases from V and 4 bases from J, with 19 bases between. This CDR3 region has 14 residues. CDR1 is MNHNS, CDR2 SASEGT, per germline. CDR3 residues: CASGVEVVADTQYF. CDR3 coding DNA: TGTGCCTCCGGGGTGGAGGTGGTGGCAGATACGCAGTATTTT.

CDR3 DNA: TGTGCCAGCAGTTTCCAGACTAGGCGGGAGACCCAGTACTTC. Its translation: CASSFQTRRETQYF. J is TRBJ2-5 and V is TRBV28, with D perhaps TRBD2 (6 bases). The CDR3 is made up of 14 amino acids. Germline assignment: CDR1 MDHEN and CDR2 SYDVKM. V was cut by 3 bases and J by 5 bases, with 13 bases left in between.

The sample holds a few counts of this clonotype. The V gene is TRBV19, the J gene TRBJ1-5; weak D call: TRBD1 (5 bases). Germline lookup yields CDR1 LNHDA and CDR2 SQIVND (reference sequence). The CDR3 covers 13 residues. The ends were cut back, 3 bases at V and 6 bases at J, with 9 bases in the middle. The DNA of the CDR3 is TGTGCCAGTAGTATGGGGGGAAGTCAGCCCCAGCATTTT. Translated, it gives CASSMGGSQPQHF.

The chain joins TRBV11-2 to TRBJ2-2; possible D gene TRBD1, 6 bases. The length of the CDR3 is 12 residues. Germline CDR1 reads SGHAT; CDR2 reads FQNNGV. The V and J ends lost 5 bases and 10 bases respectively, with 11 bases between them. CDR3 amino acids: CASSPTGPELFF. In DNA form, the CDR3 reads TGTGCCAGCAGCCCGACAGGCCCGGAGCTGTTTTTT.

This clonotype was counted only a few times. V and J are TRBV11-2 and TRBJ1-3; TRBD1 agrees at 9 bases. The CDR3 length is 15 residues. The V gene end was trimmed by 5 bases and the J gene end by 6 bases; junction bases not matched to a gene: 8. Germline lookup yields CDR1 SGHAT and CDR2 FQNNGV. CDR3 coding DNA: TGTGCCAGCAGCGCTGGGACAGGGTGGGAAAACACCATATATTTT. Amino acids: CASSAGTGWENTIYF.

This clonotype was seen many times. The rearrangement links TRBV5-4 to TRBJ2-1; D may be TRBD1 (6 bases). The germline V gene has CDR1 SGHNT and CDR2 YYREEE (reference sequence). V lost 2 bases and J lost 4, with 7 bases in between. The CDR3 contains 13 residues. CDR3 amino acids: CASSLQGYNEQFF. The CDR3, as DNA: TGTGCCAGCAGCTTACAGGGATACAATGAGCAGTTCTTC.

The CDR3 here is CASSNTGGDTEAFF. Here the CDR3 DNA reads TGTGCCAGCAGCAACACAGGGGGTGACACTGAAGCTTTCTTT. The V call is TRBV3-1, the J call TRBJ1-1, with 8 bases identical to TRBD1. The CDR3 has 14 amino acids. Germline lookup yields CDR1 LGHDT and CDR2 YNNKEL (reference sequence). Trimming at V came to 5 bases and at J to 3 bases, leaving 5 bases not matched to a gene. Drawing the rest from reference TRBV3-1 and TRBJ1-1, the complete variable domain is DTAVSQTPKYLVTQMGNDKSIKCEQNLGHDTMYWYKQDSKKFLKIMFSYNNKELIINETVPNRFSPKSPDKAHLNLHINSLELGDSAVYFCASSNTGGDTEAFFGQGTRLTVV.

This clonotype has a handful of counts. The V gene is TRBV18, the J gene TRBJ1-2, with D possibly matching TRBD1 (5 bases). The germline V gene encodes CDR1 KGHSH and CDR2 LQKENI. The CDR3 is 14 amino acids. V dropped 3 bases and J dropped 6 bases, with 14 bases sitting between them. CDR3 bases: TGTGCCAGCTCACCTCGGAACGGGGGACATGGCTACACCTTC. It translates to CASSPRNGGHGYTF.

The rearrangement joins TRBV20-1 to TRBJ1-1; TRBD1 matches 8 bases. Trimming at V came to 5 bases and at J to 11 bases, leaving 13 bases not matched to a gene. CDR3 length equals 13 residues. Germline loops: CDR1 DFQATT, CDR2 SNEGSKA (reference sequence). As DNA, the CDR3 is TGCAGTGCTCGACTTCAGGGGGCCGCATCCGCTTTCTTT. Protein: CSARLQGAASAFF.

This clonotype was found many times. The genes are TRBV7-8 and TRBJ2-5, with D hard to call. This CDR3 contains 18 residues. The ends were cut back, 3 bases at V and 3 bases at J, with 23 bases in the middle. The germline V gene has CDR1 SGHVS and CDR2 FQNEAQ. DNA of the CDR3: TGTGCCAGCAGCTTTCGCGCTAGAATGAAGAAGAAGAAAGAGACCCAGTACTTC. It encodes CASSFRARMKKKKETQYF.

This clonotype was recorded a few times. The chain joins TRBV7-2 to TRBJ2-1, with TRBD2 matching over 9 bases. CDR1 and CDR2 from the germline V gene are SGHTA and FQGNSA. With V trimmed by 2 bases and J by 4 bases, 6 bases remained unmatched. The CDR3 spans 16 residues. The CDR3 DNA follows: TGTGCCAGCAGCTTACTAGCGGGGAGTGGGTACAATGAGCAGTTCTTC. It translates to CASSLLAGSGYNEQFF.

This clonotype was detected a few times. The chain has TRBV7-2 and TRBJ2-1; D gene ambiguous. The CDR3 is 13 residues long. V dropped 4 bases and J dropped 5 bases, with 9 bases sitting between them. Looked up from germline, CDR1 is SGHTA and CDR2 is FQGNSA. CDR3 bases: TGTGCCAGCAGCTCCCGGATTCACAATGAGCAGTTCTTC. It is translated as CASSSRIHNEQFF.

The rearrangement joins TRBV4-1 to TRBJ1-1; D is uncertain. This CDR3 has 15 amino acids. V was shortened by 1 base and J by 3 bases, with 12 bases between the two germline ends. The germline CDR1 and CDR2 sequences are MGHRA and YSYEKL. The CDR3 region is CASSQVRNTYTEAFF. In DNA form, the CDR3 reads TGCGCCAGCAGCCAAGTTCGGAACACCTACACTGAAGCTTTCTTT.

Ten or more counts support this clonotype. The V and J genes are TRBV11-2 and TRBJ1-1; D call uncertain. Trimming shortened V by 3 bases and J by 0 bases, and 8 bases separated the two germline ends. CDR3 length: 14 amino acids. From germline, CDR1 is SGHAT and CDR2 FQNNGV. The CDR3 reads CASSLVPMNTEAFF. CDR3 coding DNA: TGTGCCAGCAGCTTGGTCCCTATGAACACTGAAGCTTTCTTT.

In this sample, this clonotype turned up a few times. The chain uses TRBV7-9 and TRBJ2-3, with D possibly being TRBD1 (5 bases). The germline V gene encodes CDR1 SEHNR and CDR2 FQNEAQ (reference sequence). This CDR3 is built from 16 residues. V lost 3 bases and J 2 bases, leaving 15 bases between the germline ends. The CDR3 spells CASSFPTRDTTDTQYF. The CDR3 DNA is TGTGCCAGCAGCTTCCCGACCAGGGATACCACAGATACGCAGTATTTT.

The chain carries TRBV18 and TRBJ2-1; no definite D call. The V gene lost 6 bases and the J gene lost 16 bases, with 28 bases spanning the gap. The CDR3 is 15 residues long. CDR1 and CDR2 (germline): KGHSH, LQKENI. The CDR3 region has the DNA TGTGCCAGCTCTCGGCAGGACGGGCCCGAGTCCCTACGTTTCTTC. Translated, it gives CASSRQDGPESLRFF.

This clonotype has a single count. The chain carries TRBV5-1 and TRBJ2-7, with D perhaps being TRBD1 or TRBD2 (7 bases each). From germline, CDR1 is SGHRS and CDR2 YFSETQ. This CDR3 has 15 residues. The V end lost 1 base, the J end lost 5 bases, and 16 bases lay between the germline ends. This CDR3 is CASSLSGGALNEQYF. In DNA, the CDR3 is TGCGCCAGCAGCTTGTCAGGGGGGGCCCTCAACGAGCAGTACTTC.

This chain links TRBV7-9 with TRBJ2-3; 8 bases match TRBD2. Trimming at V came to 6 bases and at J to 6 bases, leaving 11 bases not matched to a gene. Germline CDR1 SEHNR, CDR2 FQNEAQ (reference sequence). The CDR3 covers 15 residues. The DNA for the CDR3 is TGTGCCAGCAGGCGAGGGGCGGGAGGTAGGGATACGCAGTATTTT. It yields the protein CASRRGAGGRDTQYF.

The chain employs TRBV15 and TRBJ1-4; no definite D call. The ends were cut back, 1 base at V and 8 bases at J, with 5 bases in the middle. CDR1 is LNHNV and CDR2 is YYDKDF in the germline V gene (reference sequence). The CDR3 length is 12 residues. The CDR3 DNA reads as TGTGCCACCAGCAGAGCTAGGGAAAAACTGTTTTTT. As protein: CATSRAREKLFF.

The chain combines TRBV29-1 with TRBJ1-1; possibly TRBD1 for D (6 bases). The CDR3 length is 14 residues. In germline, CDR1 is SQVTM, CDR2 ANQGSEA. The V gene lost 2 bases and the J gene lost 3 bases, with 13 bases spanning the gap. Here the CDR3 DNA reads TGCAGCGTTGAACCCCCCGGGGGCGACACTGAAGCTTTCTTT. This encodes CSVEPPGGDTEAFF.

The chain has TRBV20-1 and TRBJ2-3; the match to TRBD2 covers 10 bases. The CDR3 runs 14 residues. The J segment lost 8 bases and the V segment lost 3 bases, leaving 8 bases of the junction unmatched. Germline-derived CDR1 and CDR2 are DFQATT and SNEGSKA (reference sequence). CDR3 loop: CSASLAGAPSTQYF. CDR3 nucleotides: TGCAGTGCTAGTCTAGCGGGGGCTCCGAGTACGCAGTATTTT.

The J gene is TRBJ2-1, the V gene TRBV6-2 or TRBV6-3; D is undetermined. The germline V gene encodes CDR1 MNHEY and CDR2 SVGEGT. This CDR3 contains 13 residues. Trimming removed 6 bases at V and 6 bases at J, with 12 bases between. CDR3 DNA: TGTGCCAGCAGCCTCCCCCTGGGCAATGAGCAGTTCTTC. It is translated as CASSLPLGNEQFF.

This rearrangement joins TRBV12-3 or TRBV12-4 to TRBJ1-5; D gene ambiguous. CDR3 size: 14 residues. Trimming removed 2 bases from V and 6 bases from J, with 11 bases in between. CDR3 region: CASSLMGMVQPQHF. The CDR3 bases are TGTGCCAGCAGTTTAATGGGGATGGTTCAGCCCCAGCATTTT.

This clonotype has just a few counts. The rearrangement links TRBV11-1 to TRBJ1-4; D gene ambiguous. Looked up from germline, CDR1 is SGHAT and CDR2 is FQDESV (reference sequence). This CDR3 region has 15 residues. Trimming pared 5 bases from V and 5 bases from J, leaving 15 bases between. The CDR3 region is CASSKTIQDNEKLFF. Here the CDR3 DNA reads TGTGCCAGCAGCAAAACTATCCAGGACAATGAAAAACTGTTTTTT.

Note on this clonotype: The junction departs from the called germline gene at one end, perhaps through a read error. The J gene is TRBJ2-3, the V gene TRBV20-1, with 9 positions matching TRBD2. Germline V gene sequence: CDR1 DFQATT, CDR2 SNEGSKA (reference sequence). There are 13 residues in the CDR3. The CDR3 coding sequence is TGCAGTGCTAGGGGGACTAGCAGAGATACGCAGTATTTT. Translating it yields CSARGTSRDTQYF.

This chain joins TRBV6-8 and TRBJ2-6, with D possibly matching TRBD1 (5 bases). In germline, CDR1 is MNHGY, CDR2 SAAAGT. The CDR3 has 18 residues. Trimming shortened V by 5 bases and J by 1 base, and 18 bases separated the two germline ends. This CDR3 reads CASSPHRRLPSGANVLTF. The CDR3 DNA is TGTGCCAGCAGTCCCCACAGGCGACTCCCTTCTGGGGCCAACGTCCTGACTTTC.

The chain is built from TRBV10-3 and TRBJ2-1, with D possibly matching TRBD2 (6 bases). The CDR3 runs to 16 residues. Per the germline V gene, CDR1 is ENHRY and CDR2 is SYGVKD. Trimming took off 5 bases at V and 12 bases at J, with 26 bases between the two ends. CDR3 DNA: TGTGCCATCAGTTCAAACCTGGGGGACTCTCGAAGTGCGCAGTTCTTC. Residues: CAISSNLGDSRSAQFF.

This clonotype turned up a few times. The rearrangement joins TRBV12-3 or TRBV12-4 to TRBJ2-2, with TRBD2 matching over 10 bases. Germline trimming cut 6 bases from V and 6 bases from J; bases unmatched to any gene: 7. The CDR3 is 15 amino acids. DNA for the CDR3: TGTGCCAGCAGACCGAGCGGGAGGGCCGCCGGGGAGCTGTTTTTT. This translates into CASRPSGRAAGELFF.